Shown below are 31 T cell receptor beta chains from a single sample sequenced in a study of T cell responses to AZD1222 COVID-19 vaccine. Measured with immunoSEQ multiplex PCR; TCRdb has only the in-frame clones, and not every one. The sample holds fewer than 150,000 clones, roughly 88% seen once. The material sequenced was peripheral blood, taken 28 days after the second AZD1222 dose. These receptors originate from an adult who received the AZD1222 COVID-19 vaccine.

This clone turned up a few times. This chain joins TRBV4-3 and TRBJ1-6; D remains unclear. Germline V gene data show CDR1 as LGHNA and CDR2 as YSLEER. V was pared by 4 bases and J by 6 bases, with 7 bases between. The CDR3 has 13 residues. CDR3 region: CASSPRINSPLHF. The CDR3 nucleotides read TGCGCCAGCAGCCCTCGGATTAATTCACCCCTCCACTTT.

This clone has just one count. The chain recombines TRBV15 with TRBJ1-2; tentatively, D is TRBD1 (5 bases). V lost 7 bases and J lost 1, with 19 bases in between. Per germline, CDR1 LNHNV and CDR2 YYDKDF (reference sequence). CDR3 length: 16 amino acids. The CDR3 nucleotides are TGTGCCACCAACCCCGGGTCCAGGGCCCTTAACTATGGCTACACCTTC. This translates into CATNPGSRALNYGYTF.

The CDR3 is CASSDPDNNYGYTF. The CDR3 nucleotides read TGCGCCAGCAGTGATCCGGACAATAACTATGGCTACACCTTC. The chain has TRBV10-2 and TRBJ1-2; D might be TRBD1 (5 bases). V was cut by 3 bases and J by 1 base, with 9 bases left in between. This CDR3 comprises 14 residues. Looked up from germline, CDR1 is WSHSY and CDR2 is SAAADI.

This chain uses TRBV24-1 with TRBJ1-1; no definite D call. With 2 bases removed from V and 10 bases from J, the gap between germline ends came to 16 bases. CDR1 and CDR2 from the germline V gene are KGHDR and SFDVKD. The length of the CDR3 is 14 residues. CDR3 DNA sequence: TGTGCCACCAGTGATTGGCCCCAGTCTCCAGCAGCTTTCTTT. Its protein is CATSDWPQSPAAFF.

This chain joins TRBV7-9 and TRBJ2-7; 10 bases match TRBD2. This CDR3 has 15 residues. V lost 2 bases to trimming and J lost 5 bases; unmatched junction nucleotides: 6. The germline V gene encodes CDR1 SEHNR and CDR2 FQNEAQ (reference sequence). In DNA form, the CDR3 reads TGTGCCAGCAGCTTATACCCTAGCGGGGGCAACGAGCAGTACTTC. It yields the protein CASSLYPSGGNEQYF.

The gene calls are TRBV27 and TRBJ1-2; perhaps TRBD1 as D (5 bases). This CDR3 has 13 residues. CDR1 is MNHEY and CDR2 is SMNVEV in the germline V gene (reference sequence). V lost 3 bases, J lost 8 bases, and 13 bases lay in between. CDR3 protein: CASSFGGVGGYTF. CDR3 nucleotides: TGTGCCAGCAGTTTCGGAGGGGTCGGCGGCTACACCTTC.

This sequence joins TRBV4-1 and TRBJ2-3; 8 nucleotides align to TRBD1. The length of the CDR3 is 15 residues. V gave up 2 bases and J gave up 4 bases; unmatched junction bases: 5. From germline, CDR1 is MGHRA and CDR2 YSYEKL. DNA for the CDR3: TGCGCCAGCAGCCAATTGGACAGGGCCCCAGATACGCAGTATTTT. Encoded protein: CASSQLDRAPDTQYF.

The chain has TRBV7-2 and TRBJ2-1, with 10 bases identical to TRBD1. The junction had 5 bases not matched to a gene; V was cut back by 6 bases and J by 6 bases. The CDR3 extends over 14 amino acids. The V gene's germline CDR1 is SGHTA and CDR2 FQGNSA. This CDR3 is CASRTGTGANEQFF. The CDR3 DNA sequence: TGTGCCAGCAGAACCGGGACAGGGGCCAATGAGCAGTTCTTC.

In this sample, this clone turned up once. V gene TRBV29-1 combines with J gene TRBJ2-7; 11 nucleotides match TRBD2. The CDR3 has 14 residues. Trimming at V came to 4 bases and at J to 6 bases, leaving 8 bases not matched to a gene. Germline lookup yields CDR1 SQVTM and CDR2 ANQGSEA. The CDR3 sequence: CSVASGGPTSEQYF. In DNA form, the CDR3 reads TGCAGCGTTGCTAGCGGGGGGCCCACGAGCGAGCAGTACTTC.

The chain employs TRBV5-1 and TRBJ2-1, with D possibly TRBD1 on 5 matching bases. V gave up 7 bases and J gave up 5 bases, with 16 bases separating them. CDR3 size: 14 residues. Per germline, CDR1 SGHRS and CDR2 YFSETQ. CDR3 in DNA: TGCGCCAGCCAAACTGACAGCTCAAACAATGAGCAGTTCTTC. This codes for CASQTDSSNNEQFF.

This sequence joins TRBV28 and TRBJ1-5, with D unclear. The CDR3 runs to 12 residues. The germline CDR1 and CDR2 sequences are MDHEN and SYDVKM. Trimming cost V 1 base and J 5 bases, with 3 bases left between them. The CDR3 loop is CASSLSDQPQHF. Here the CDR3 DNA reads TGTGCCAGCAGTTTATCCGATCAGCCCCAGCATTTT.

The chain recombines TRBV7-8 with TRBJ2-3, with no clear D. Germline V lookup: CDR1 SGHVS, CDR2 FQNEAQ. Trimming shortened V by 7 bases and J by 2 bases, and 4 bases separated the two germline ends. The CDR3 contains 11 residues. The CDR3 nucleotides are TGTGCCAGCATACACACAGATACGCAGTATTTT. Protein product: CASIHTDTQYF.

The J gene is TRBJ1-4, the V gene TRBV28, with no clear D. Deletions cut 6 bases from V and 7 bases from J, with 15 bases between. The germline V gene has CDR1 MDHEN and CDR2 SYDVKM. The CDR3 is 14 residues long. CDR3 residues: CASSIPHAAEKLFF. The CDR3 DNA reads TGTGCCAGCAGCATACCCCACGCGGCTGAAAAACTGTTTTTT.

This chain uses TRBV27 with TRBJ2-7; tentatively, D is TRBD2 (6 bases). The CDR3 runs to 15 residues. V lost 6 bases, J lost 0 bases, and 15 bases lay in between. From germline, CDR1 is MNHEY and CDR2 SMNVEV (reference sequence). DNA for the CDR3: TGTGCCAGCAGGAAGGGCGGGGCGAGCTCCTACGAGCAGTACTTC. This encodes CASRKGGASSYEQYF.

This clone appeared once. The CDR3 coding sequence is TGTGCCAGCAGCTTGGAAGGGGTCAATCAGCCCCAGCATTTT. This gives the protein CASSLEGVNQPQHF. The V gene is TRBV5-6, the J gene TRBJ1-5, with D possibly being TRBD1 (5 bases). This CDR3 comprises 14 residues. Trimming left V 0 bases short and J 3 bases short, with 7 bases between. Germline V gene data show CDR1 as SGHDT and CDR2 as YYEEEE.

V and J are TRBV7-2 and TRBJ1-3; D is unclear. CDR1 and CDR2 from the germline V gene are SGHTA and FQGNSA. V gave up 1 base and J gave up 0 bases, with 10 bases separating them. The CDR3 is 16 residues long. The CDR3 sequence is CASSLEGPFSGNTIYF. The CDR3 region has the DNA TGTGCCAGCAGCTTAGAAGGACCCTTCTCTGGAAACACCATATATTTT.

This clone came up once. The gene calls are TRBV5-6 and TRBJ2-5, with TRBD1 matching over 7 bases. The CDR3 totals 13 residues. The V gene's germline CDR1 is SGHDT and CDR2 YYEEEE. J was trimmed by 2 bases and V by 4 bases; bases with no gene match: 2. CDR3 coding DNA: TGTGCCAGCAGCCCACAGGGGCAAGAGACCCAGTACTTC. Its protein is CASSPQGQETQYF. The whole variable domain, remainder taken from reference TRBV5-6 and TRBJ2-5, is DAGVTQSPTHLIKTRGQQVTLRCSPKSGHDTVSWYQQALGQGPQFIFQYYEEEERQRGNFPDRFSGHQFPNYSSELNVNALLLGDSALYLCASSPQGQETQYFGPGTRLLVL.

The chain recombines TRBV19 with TRBJ1-5, with D perhaps TRBD1 (5 bases). Between the trimmed V and J ends, which lost 7 bases and 11 bases, there was a span of 18 bases. Germline CDR1 reads LNHDA; CDR2 reads SQIVND (reference sequence). CDR3 size: 13 residues. This CDR3 is CASTSWGGRAQHF. CDR3 DNA: TGTGCCAGTACATCTTGGGGGGGTAGGGCCCAGCATTTT.

The CDR3 coding sequence is TGTGCCAGCAGTCCCTCGCCCAGGGTCGGCAATCAGCCCCAGCATTTT. It is translated as CASSPSPRVGNQPQHF. The chain recombines TRBV6-2 or TRBV6-3 with TRBJ1-5; TRBD1 might be the D (5 bases). This CDR3 spans 16 amino acids. V lost 5 bases to trimming and J lost 2 bases, with 16 bases between them. Looked up from germline, CDR1 is MNHEY and CDR2 is SVGEGT.

The rearrangement links TRBV5-1 to TRBJ1-1; D is possibly TRBD1 (6 bases). The CDR3 has 16 amino acids. Trimming shortened V by 2 bases and J by 1 base, and 15 bases separated the two germline ends. Germline CDR1 reads SGHRS; CDR2 reads YFSETQ. The CDR3 is CASSLGQIASNTEAFF. The CDR3 coding sequence is TGCGCCAGCAGCTTAGGACAGATCGCTTCGAACACTGAAGCTTTCTTT.

The chain couples TRBV28 to TRBJ2-7; 11 nucleotides match TRBD1. The CDR3 runs to 12 residues. The V gene's germline CDR1 is MDHEN and CDR2 SYDVKM. Trimming took 10 bases from V and 7 from J; bases not matched to a gene: 6. CDR3 bases: TGTGCCATCGGACAGGGGGCTGAAGAGCAGTACTTC. This gives the protein CAIGQGAEEQYF.

V usage is TRBV6-6 and J usage is TRBJ2-7; D gene uncertain. CDR1 and CDR2 from the germline V gene are MNHNY and SVGAGI (reference sequence). The CDR3 is made up of 13 amino acids. Trimming cost V 5 bases and J 10 bases, with 18 bases left between them. The CDR3 DNA reads as TGTGCCAGCAGTCCCCACCCCCCTCCGCTCCAGTACTTC. Translation gives CASSPHPPPLQYF.

The CDR3 protein is CASRGSGAQETQYF. DNA for the CDR3: TGTGCCAGCCGGGGTAGCGGGGCCCAAGAGACCCAGTACTTC. The genes are TRBV10-3 and TRBJ2-5; 8 bases are a match to TRBD2. This CDR3 is built from 14 residues. Trimming at V came to 10 bases and at J to 1 base, leaving 8 bases not matched to a gene. The germline CDR1 and CDR2 sequences are ENHRY and SYGVKD.

This clone was counted a few times. This chain uses TRBV6-2 or TRBV6-3 with TRBJ2-7, with D perhaps assigned TRBD1 or TRBD2 (5 bases each). The CDR3 is made up of 13 amino acids. V was shortened by 5 bases and J by 3 bases, with 11 bases between the two germline ends. Germline CDR1 reads MNHEY; CDR2 reads SVGEGT. CDR3 in DNA: TGTGCCAGCAGTCGGGGCTTCTTCTACGAGCAGTACTTC. Its translation: CASSRGFFYEQYF.

This clone has only a few counts. The chain links TRBV29-1 to TRBJ1-2, with TRBD1 identical over 7 bases. CDR1 and CDR2 from the germline V gene are SQVTM and ANQGSEA. The CDR3 has 12 amino acids. Trimming cost V 6 bases and J 8 bases; bases outside gene matches: 9. The CDR3 region is CSVETGEWGYTF. DNA of the CDR3: TGCAGCGTCGAAACAGGGGAATGGGGCTACACCTTC.

The chain has TRBV28 and TRBJ1-2, with 9 bases identical to TRBD1. Losses at the gene ends were 3 bases for V and 4 bases for J; bases not matched to a gene: 6. This CDR3 contains 15 residues. The V gene's germline CDR1 is MDHEN and CDR2 SYDVKM. CDR3 sequence: CASSFPTGGSYGYTF. In DNA form, the CDR3 reads TGTGCCAGCAGTTTTCCTACAGGGGGCAGCTATGGCTACACCTTC.

The V gene is TRBV2, the J gene TRBJ1-2; D not certain. The ends were cut back, 2 bases at V and 8 bases at J, with 6 bases in the middle. This CDR3 has 11 amino acids. In germline, CDR1 is SNHLY, CDR2 FYNNEI. The CDR3 region is CASSERSGYTF. The CDR3 DNA reads TGTGCCAGCAGTGAAAGGTCGGGCTACACCTTC.

The chain employs TRBV5-5 and TRBJ2-2, with a weak D call TRBD1 (6 bases). The CDR3 length is 17 residues. V was cut by 0 bases and J by 2 bases, with 14 bases left in between. Germline-derived CDR1 and CDR2 are SGHKS and YYEKEE (reference sequence). DNA of the CDR3: TGTGCCAGCAGCTTGGTTGCAGGGGCGTCTAACACCGGGGAGCTGTTTTTT. Translated: CASSLVAGASNTGELFF.

The chain carries TRBV4-3 and TRBJ1-6; D is unclear. The CDR3 extends over 19 amino acids. In germline, CDR1 is LGHNA, CDR2 YSLEER. The V end was cut by 0 bases, the J end by 7 bases, with 22 bases between. CDR3 bases: TGCGCCAGCAGCCAAGATCGCGTTGCTGCATCACTGACCAATTCACCCCTCCACTTT. Translated, it gives CASSQDRVAASLTNSPLHF.

The rearrangement uses TRBV10-3 and TRBJ1-1; D perhaps matches TRBD1 (5 bases). The V gene lost 10 bases and the J gene lost 4 bases, with 13 bases spanning the gap. The CDR3 has 12 residues. Germline loops: CDR1 ENHRY, CDR2 SYGVKD. As DNA, the CDR3 is TGTGCCACCGGACAAGGTCCCACTGAAGCTTTCTTT. Its translation: CATGQGPTEAFF.

This chain uses TRBV23-1 with TRBJ1-5; D might be TRBD1 (5 bases). TRBV23-1 is assigned to the ORF class and has an uncertain function. Trimming left V 0 bases short and J 5 bases short, with 20 bases between. The CDR3 consists of 18 residues. The CDR3: CASSQSEGEGTGHQPQHF. The CDR3 DNA reads as TGCGCCAGCAGTCAATCGGAAGGGGAGGGTACAGGACATCAGCCCCAGCATTTT.